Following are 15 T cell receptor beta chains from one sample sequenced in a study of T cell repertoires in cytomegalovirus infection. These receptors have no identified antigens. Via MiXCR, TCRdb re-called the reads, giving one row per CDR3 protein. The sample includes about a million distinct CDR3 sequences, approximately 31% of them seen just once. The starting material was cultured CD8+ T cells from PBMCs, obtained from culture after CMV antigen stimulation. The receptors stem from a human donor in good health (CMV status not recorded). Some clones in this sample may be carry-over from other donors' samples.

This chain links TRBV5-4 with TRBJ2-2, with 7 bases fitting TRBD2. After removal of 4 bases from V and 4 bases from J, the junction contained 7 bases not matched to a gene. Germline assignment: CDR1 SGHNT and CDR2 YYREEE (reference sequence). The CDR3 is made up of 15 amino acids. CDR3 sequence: CASSLGGEFTGELFF. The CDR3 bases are TGTGCCAGCAGCCTGGGAGGGGAGTTCACCGGGGAGCTGTTTTTT.

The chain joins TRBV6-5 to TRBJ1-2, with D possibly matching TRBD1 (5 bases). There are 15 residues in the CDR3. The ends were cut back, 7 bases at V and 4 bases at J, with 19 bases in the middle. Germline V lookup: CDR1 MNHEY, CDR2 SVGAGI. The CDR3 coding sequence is TGTGCCAGCACTTTACTCCCGGACAATGCCTATGGCTACACCTTC. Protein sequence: CASTLLPDNAYGYTF.

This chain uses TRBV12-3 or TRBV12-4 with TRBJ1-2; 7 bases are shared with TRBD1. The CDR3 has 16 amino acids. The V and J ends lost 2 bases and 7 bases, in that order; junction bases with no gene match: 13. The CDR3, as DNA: TGTGCCAGCAGTTTACTTGAGGGGGCCGGTCTTGGTGGCTACACCTTC. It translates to CASSLLEGAGLGGYTF.

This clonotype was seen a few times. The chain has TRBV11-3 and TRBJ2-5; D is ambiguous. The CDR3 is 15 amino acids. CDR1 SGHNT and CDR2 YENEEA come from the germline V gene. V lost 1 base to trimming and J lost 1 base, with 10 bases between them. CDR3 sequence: CASSLAAFVQETQYF. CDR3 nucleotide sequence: TGTGCCAGCAGCTTAGCTGCGTTTGTCCAAGAGACCCAGTACTTC.

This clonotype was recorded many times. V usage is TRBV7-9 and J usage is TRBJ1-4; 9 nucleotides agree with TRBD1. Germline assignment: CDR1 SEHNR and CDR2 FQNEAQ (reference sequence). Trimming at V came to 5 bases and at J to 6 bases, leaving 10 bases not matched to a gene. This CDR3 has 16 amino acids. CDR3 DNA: TGTGCCAGCAGCCCTAGGGACAGGGATCGAGATGAAAAACTGTTTTTT. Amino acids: CASSPRDRDRDEKLFF.

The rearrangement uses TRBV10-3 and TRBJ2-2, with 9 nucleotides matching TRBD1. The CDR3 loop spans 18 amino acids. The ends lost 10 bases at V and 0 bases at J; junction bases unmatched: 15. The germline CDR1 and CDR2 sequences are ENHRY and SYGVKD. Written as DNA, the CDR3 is TGTGCCACTACCTGGGGGACAGGGTTTAACTCGAACACCGGGGAGCTGTTTTTT. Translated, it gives CATTWGTGFNSNTGELFF.

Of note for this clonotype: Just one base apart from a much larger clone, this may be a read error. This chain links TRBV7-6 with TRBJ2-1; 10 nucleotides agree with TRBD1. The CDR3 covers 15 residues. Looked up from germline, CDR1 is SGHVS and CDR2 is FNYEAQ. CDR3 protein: CSSSWGTGDYDEQFF. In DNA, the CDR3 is TGTTCCAGCAGCTGGGGGACAGGGGATTACGATGAGCAGTTCTTC. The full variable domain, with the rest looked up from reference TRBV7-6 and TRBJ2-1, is GAGVSQSPRYKVTKRGQDVALRCDPISGHVSLYWYRQALGQGPEFLTYFNYEAQQDKSGLPNDRFSAERPEGSISTLTIQRTEQRDSAMYRCSSSWGTGDYDEQFFGPGTRLTVL.

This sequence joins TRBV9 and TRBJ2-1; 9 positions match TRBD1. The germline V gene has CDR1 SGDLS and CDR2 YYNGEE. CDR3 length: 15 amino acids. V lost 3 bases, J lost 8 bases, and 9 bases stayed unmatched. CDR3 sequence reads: CASSGQGVYLDEQFF. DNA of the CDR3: TGTGCCAGCAGCGGACAGGGGGTTTATCTGGATGAGCAGTTCTTC.

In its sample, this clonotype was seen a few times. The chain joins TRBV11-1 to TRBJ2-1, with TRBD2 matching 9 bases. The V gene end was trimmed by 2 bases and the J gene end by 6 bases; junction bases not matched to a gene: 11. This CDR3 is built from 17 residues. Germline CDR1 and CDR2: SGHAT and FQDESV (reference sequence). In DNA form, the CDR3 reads TGTGCCAGCAGCTTAAGGAGGGGCGGGGGGGCCTCCAATGAGCAGTTCTTC. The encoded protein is CASSLRRGGGASNEQFF.

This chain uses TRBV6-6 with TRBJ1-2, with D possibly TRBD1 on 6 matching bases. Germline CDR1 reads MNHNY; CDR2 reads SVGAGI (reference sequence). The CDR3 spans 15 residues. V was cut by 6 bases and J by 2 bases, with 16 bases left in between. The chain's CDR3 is CASSPRGTRNYGYTF. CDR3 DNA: TGTGCCAGCAGCCCCCGTGGGACACGAAACTATGGCTACACCTTC.

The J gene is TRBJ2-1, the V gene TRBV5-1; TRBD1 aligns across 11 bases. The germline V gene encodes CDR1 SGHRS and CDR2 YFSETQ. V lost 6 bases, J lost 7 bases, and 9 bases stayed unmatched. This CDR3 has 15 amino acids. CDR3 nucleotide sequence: TGCGCCAGCACCTCGCCGGGACAGGGGGATAATGAGCAGTTCTTC. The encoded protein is CASTSPGQGDNEQFF.

The DNA of the CDR3 is TGTGCCGCCGGGGGGGTCACTTTCTCTGGCTACACCTTC. This encodes CAAGGVTFSGYTF. J is TRBJ1-2 and V is TRBV19; maybe TRBD1 (5 bases). Trimming took off 11 bases at V and 7 bases at J, with 20 bases between the two ends. This CDR3 contains 13 residues. Germline V CDR1 and CDR2: LNHDA, SQIVND (reference sequence).

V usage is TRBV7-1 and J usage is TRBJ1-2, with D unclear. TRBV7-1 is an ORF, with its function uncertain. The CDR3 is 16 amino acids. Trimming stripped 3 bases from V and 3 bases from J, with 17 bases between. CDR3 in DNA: TGTGCCAGCAGCTCTTCCCAGCAGACACGGTACTATGGCTACACCTTC. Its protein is CASSSSQQTRYYGYTF.

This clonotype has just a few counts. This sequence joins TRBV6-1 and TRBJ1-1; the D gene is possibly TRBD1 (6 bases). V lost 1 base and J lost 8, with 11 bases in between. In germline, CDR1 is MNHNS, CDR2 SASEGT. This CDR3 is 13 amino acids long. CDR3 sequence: CASSEEGGLEAFF. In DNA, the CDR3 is TGTGCCAGCAGTGAAGAAGGGGGGCTGGAAGCTTTCTTT.

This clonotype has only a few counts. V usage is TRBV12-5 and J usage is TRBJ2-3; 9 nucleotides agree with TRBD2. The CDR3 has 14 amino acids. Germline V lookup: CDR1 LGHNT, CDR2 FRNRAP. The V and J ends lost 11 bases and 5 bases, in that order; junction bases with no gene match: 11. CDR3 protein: CAQSGGGAGDTQYF. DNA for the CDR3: TGTGCTCAATCCGGCGGGGGGGCTGGAGATACGCAGTATTTT.